These T cell receptor beta chains were read from a single sample in a study of cytomegalovirus exposure and HLA in healthy donors. This table comes from immunoSEQ multiplex PCR, and its TCRdb copy is limited to in-frame clones, with some not included. The sample carries about 34,000 clones, around nine tenths recorded once. The specimen was PBMCs. The receptors shown here come from a boy between 10 and 17 years old in good health and CMV-seronegative. Each CDR3 is given with its conserved first and last residue. A D gene is named only where the DNA matches it firmly. Clone sizes are given selectively: once, few, many, or a class where the clone is expanded.

TRBV5-1	TRBJ2-7	-	TRBD1	CASSLAPDRATYEQYF	TGCGCCAGCAGCTTGGCTCCTGACAGGGCCACCTACGAGCAGTACTTC
TRBV7-6	TRBJ1-6	-	-	CASSLLGGINSPLHF	TGTGCCAGCAGCTTACTGGGAGGGATTAATTCACCCCTCCACTTT
TRBV5-5	TRBJ2-2	-	-	CASSLDGNTGELFF	TGTGCCAGCAGCTTGGACGGGAACACCGGGGAGCTGTTTTTT
TRBV7-9	TRBJ1-1	-	-	CASSLVGSNTFF	TGTGCCAGCAGCTTAGTTGGTAGTAATACTTTCTTT
TRBV4-2	TRBJ2-3	-	TRBD2	CASSQEQWGLAGVTDTQYF	TGTGCCAGCAGCCAAGAACAGTGGGGACTAGCGGGGGTAACAGATACGCAGTATTTT
TRBV28	TRBJ2-7	-	TRBD2	CLGGELYEQYF	TGCTTGGGAGGGGAGCTCTACGAGCAGTACTTC
TRBV4-3	TRBJ2-7	few	-	CASSQDGLSYEQYF	TGCGCCAGCAGCCAAGATGGACTATCCTACGAGCAGTACTTC
TRBV7-2	TRBJ2-4	few	-	CASSLGQRGIQYF	TGTGCCAGCAGCTTGGGTCAGCGTGGCATTCAGTACTTC
TRBV2	TRBJ2-7	once	TRBD1	CASSDRDRVHEQYF	TGTGCCAGCAGCGACCGGGACAGGGTCCACGAGCAGTACTTC
TRBV4-1	TRBJ2-7	-	TRBD1	CASSPGQGAWSYEQYF	TGCGCCAGCAGCCCTGGACAGGGGGCTTGGTCCTACGAGCAGTACTTC
TRBV6-5	TRBJ2-1	-	TRBD2	CASSSPLAGGSNEQFF	TGTGCCAGCAGTTCCCCCCTAGCGGGGGGTTCCAATGAGCAGTTCTTC
TRBV5-5	TRBJ1-1	-	-	CASSLRGSRPNTEAFF	TGTGCCAGCAGCTTGCGGGGGTCTCGTCCAAACACTGAAGCTTTCTTT
TRBV5-5	TRBJ2-7	medium-sized	-	CASSLGETKPYEQYF	TGTGCCAGCAGCTTGGGGGAGACCAAACCCTACGAGCAGTACTTC
TRBV29-1	TRBJ2-3	-	-	CSVIPTRGTDTQYF	TGCAGCGTTATCCCAACCCGGGGGACAGATACGCAGTATTTT
TRBV28	TRBJ2-7	-	TRBD1	CASTQGQGWYEQYF	TGTGCCAGCACTCAAGGACAGGGGTGGTACGAGCAGTACTTC
TRBV7-2	TRBJ1-2	-	TRBD1	CASSGGQGRYGYTF	TGTGCCAGCAGCGGAGGACAGGGAAGATATGGCTACACCTTC
TRBV5-1	TRBJ1-1	few	-	CASSFIWATEAFF	TGCGCCAGCAGCTTTATCTGGGCGACAGAAGCTTTCTTT
TRBV18	TRBJ2-1	-	TRBD1	CASSPRDRSFF	TGTGCCAGCTCACCAAGGGACAGGAGTTTCTTC
TRBV10-3	TRBJ1-4	-	TRBD1	CAISDWGQGAGGAQKLFF	TGTGCCATCAGTGATTGGGGACAGGGGGCTGGTGGCGCTCAAAAACTGTTTTTT
TRBV25-1	TRBJ2-2	-	TRBD2	CASSDPGTSGDTGELFF	TGTGCCAGCAGTGATCCCGGGACTAGCGGGGACACCGGGGAGCTGTTTTTT
TRBV18	TRBJ1-4	-	-	CASSPNRAGDEKLFF	TGTGCCAGCTCTCCCAACAGGGCCGGGGATGAAAAACTGTTTTTT
TRBV5-6	TRBJ1-3	-	-	CASSLDYLGSGNTIYF	TGTGCCAGCAGCTTGGATTACCTAGGCTCTGGAAACACCATATATTTT
TRBV6-6	TRBJ2-7	-	-	CASSSTVQSYEQYF	TGTGCCAGCAGTTCCACAGTCCAGTCCTACGAGCAGTACTTC
TRBV2	TRBJ1-4	-	-	CASSLFGGPWAELFF	TGTGCCAGCAGTCTCTTCGGGGGACCTTGGGCGGAACTGTTTTTT